This T cell receptor (beta chain) was captured by sequencing in a study of beta chain features in type 1 diabetes. Notes on the study in general: Across all four CD4+ subsets, people with type 1 diabetes showed modestly shorter TCRB CDR3s. Patients showed naive, central memory and Treg TCRB repertoires that appeared more similar than those of healthy donors.

Of the isolated RNA, all was reverse transcribed, and so the sequenced material was expressed TCRB transcripts. TCRdb's copy holds only in-frame clones and misses some; the assay was immunoSEQ multiplex PCR. Of 680,000 or so clones in the sample, about an eighth were seen once. Worth noting for this clone: As yet, its antigen is unknown.

The origin of this receptor is a man between 18 and 29 years old with type 1 diabetes. The source material was naive CD4+ T cells from blood.

CDR3 bases: TGTGCCAGCAGCGGCGGTTTTGGGCAGACCCAGTACTTC. This codes for CASSGGFGQTQYF. The genes are TRBV7-7 and TRBJ2-5, with no clear D. The germline V gene encodes CDR1 SSHAT and CDR2 FNYEAQ (reference sequence). CDR3 length: 13 residues. Trimming left V 5 bases short and J 6 bases short, with 13 bases between.